Listed below are T cell receptor beta chains from one sample, sequenced in a study of vaccination and CD4 T cells after COVID-19. TCRdb re-derived calls from the PCR reads in MiXCR, one entry per CDR3 protein. The sample yields fewer than 20,000 distinct CDR3 sequences, under 30% seen once. The antigens these receptors bind are not known. Material for sequencing was cultured CD4+ T cells from blood. The receptors originated from a human donor with COVID-19. Each CDR3 is given with its conserved first and last residue. D genes are given only for firm matches. For some rows the clone size is stated as once, few or many, or as a class when expanded; others skip it.

d_call,j_call,clone_size,v_call,cdr3_nt,cdr3_aa
TRBD1,TRBJ1-6,.,TRBV19,TGTGCCAGTAGTACCCGGGACAGGGGTTCACCCCTCCACTTT,CASSTRDRGSPLHF
.,TRBJ2-3,.,TRBV11-2,TGTGCCAGCAGCACCCCAGGGGCCCCGGGAGATACGCAGTATTTT,CASSTPGAPGDTQYF
.,TRBJ1-2,few,TRBV19,TGTGCCAGTATCCAGCCAGGGAAAAACTATGGCTACACCTTC,CASIQPGKNYGYTF
TRBD1,TRBJ1-6,.,TRBV6-1,TGTGCCAGCAGCTCCGGACAGGGCCCGTCGGGTTCACCCCTCCACTTT,CASSSGQGPSGSPLHF
TRBD1,TRBJ1-2,medium-sized,TRBV27,TGTGCCAGTTCCGGGACAGGGTTTAACTATGGCTACACCTTC,CASSGTGFNYGYTF
.,TRBJ1-4,.,TRBV7-8,TGTGCCAGCAGCTTATGGGGGGAGGGAGCCCCCGGAGATGAAAAACTGTTTTTT,CASSLWGEGAPGDEKLFF
.,TRBJ1-3,few,TRBV20-1,TGCAGTGCTAGTCTCCCGAAAAACGGAGTTGGAAACACCATATATTTT,CSASLPKNGVGNTIYF
TRBD1,TRBJ1-4,.,TRBV7-6,TGTGCCAGCAGCTTAACGGGACAGAGAAATGAAAAACTGTTTTTT,CASSLTGQRNEKLFF
TRBD1,TRBJ2-1,.,TRBV4-2,TGTGCCAGCGCCACAGGGGGAAATGAGCAGTTCTTC,CASATGGNEQFF
.,TRBJ1-1,.,TRBV6-1,TGTGCCAGCAGTGACACGCTTCGGGGGAACACTGAAGCTTTCTTT,CASSDTLRGNTEAFF
TRBD2,TRBJ2-3,few,TRBV27,TGTGCCAGCGTGGGTGAAGGGGAGGGCGGCACAGATACGCAGTATTTT,CASVGEGEGGTDTQYF
TRBD2,TRBJ2-2,few,TRBV20-1,TGCAGTGCTACCTGGACTAGCGGGGGGGAGAACACCGGGGAGCTGTTTTTT,CSATWTSGGENTGELFF
.,TRBJ2-3,few,TRBV2,TGTGCCAGCAAGCAGGGGGAGGTCACAGATACGCAGTATTTT,CASKQGEVTDTQYF
TRBD1,TRBJ2-5,few,TRBV20-1,TGCAGTGCCCCCCTGGGACAGGGGGGCCAAGAGACCCAGTACTTC,CSAPLGQGGQETQYF
.,TRBJ1-3,.,TRBV7-2,TGTGCCAGCAGCTTATCATCAGGGACCTCTGGAAACACCATATATTTT,CASSLSSGTSGNTIYF
.,TRBJ2-7,.,TRBV20-1,TGCAGTGCTCCTCCGTCAGGGGCTGCCGAGCAGTACTTC,CSAPPSGAAEQYF
.,TRBJ2-6,few,TRBV30,TGTGCCTGGAGCCCCCCCGGGGCCAACGTCCTGACTTTC,CAWSPPGANVLTF
TRBD2,TRBJ2-1,.,TRBV5-8,TGTGCCAGCAGCCCGGGTAGCGGGGGCCCCTCCTACAATGAGCAGTTCTTC,CASSPGSGGPSYNEQFF
TRBD1,TRBJ2-7,few,TRBV7-9,TGTGCCAGCAGCCTCGGGACAGGGGTTTGGGAGCAGTACTTC,CASSLGTGVWEQYF
.,TRBJ2-7,.,TRBV11-1,TGTGCCAGCAGCTTGTGGAGTGGCAGGGGTCAGTACTTC,CASSLWSGRGQYF
.,TRBJ1-2,few,TRBV20-1,TGCAGTGCTATGGGGGCGGGGGGCGACTATGGCTACACCTTC,CSAMGAGGDYGYTF
.,TRBJ1-2,.,TRBV12-3/TRBV12-4,TGTGCCAGCAGTACCTCTTACGATGGCTACACCTTC,CASSTSYDGYTF
TRBD1,TRBJ2-2,.,TRBV20-1,TGCAGTGCTAGAGATCAGAGGGGGCCGAACACCGGGGAGCTGTTTTTT,CSARDQRGPNTGELFF
.,TRBJ1-1,.,TRBV29-1,TGCAGCGTCGCCGGGGGAGGGGCAAACACTGAAGCTTTCTTT,CSVAGGGANTEAFF
.,TRBJ2-7,few,TRBV2,TGTGCCAGCAGTAGGGACTACGAGCAGTACTTC,CASSRDYEQYF
.,TRBJ2-1,few,TRBV2,TGTGCCAGCAAAGGTGGGACCACCTACAATGAGCAGTTCTTC,CASKGGTTYNEQFF
TRBD1,TRBJ1-3,few,TRBV6-1,TGTGCCAGCAGGCCGGGACAGGGGAGTGTGTACACCATATATTTT,CASRPGQGSVYTIYF
.,TRBJ1-2,few,TRBV28,TGTGCCAGCAGTCCCCCCGGGAGGGGCTTTGGCTATGGCTACACCTTC,CASSPPGRGFGYGYTF
TRBD1,TRBJ1-3,.,TRBV10-3,TGTGCCATCAGTCCAGACAGGGCTGGAAACACCATATATTTT,CAISPDRAGNTIYF
.,TRBJ2-2,.,TRBV20-1,TGCAGTGCTCGGACTATCAGGGGGACCGGGGAGCTGTTTTTT,CSARTIRGTGELFF
.,TRBJ1-5,few,TRBV27,TGTGCCAGCAATTTGGCCCGCGGACGGGGATGGTTTTGGCCCCAGCATTTT,CASNLARGRGWFWPQHF
.,TRBJ2-3,.,TRBV21-1,TGTGCCAGCAGCAAAGTTCAGCGGGACTCACTTTTTGTGAATACGCAGTATTTT,CASSKVQRDSLFVNTQYF
TRBD1,TRBJ1-5,.,TRBV5-1,TGCGCCAGCAGCCCGGGACAGGGTTTCCAGCCCCAGCATTTT,CASSPGQGFQPQHF
.,TRBJ2-5,few,TRBV24-1,TGTGCCACCAGCCTCCAGGGGGGACAAGAGACCCAGTACTTC,CATSLQGGQETQYF
.,TRBJ2-2,few,TRBV2,TGTGCCAGCAGAGAGCGGAACACCGGGGAGCTGTTTTTT,CASRERNTGELFF
.,TRBJ1-2,.,TRBV19,TGTGCCAGTAGACAGGGAAGGGGCTCTGGCTACACCTTC,CASRQGRGSGYTF
.,TRBJ2-3,few,TRBV19,TGTGCCAGTAGCCGGGACGAAGCTACAGATACGCAGTATTTT,CASSRDEATDTQYF
TRBD1,TRBJ2-3,.,TRBV5-4,TGTGCCAGCAGCCTGGGGTCACGACAGGGTACGACAGATACGCAGTATTTT,CASSLGSRQGTTDTQYF
.,TRBJ1-1,.,TRBV11-1,TGTGCCAGCAGCTTGAATGACATGAACACTGAAGCTTTCTTT,CASSLNDMNTEAFF
.,TRBJ2-3,.,TRBV9,TGTGCCAGCAGCAGAGGGACAGATACGCAGTATTTT,CASSRGTDTQYF
TRBD2,TRBJ2-7,.,TRBV10-3,TGTGCCATCAGTACCGTGGGGCGGGGGTCCTCCTACGAGCAGTACTTC,CAISTVGRGSSYEQYF
.,TRBJ2-3,.,TRBV14,TGTGCCAGCAGCCTGAGGAGTACGCAGTATTTT,CASSLRSTQYF
TRBD1,TRBJ1-5,.,TRBV20-1,TGCAGTGCTAGACCGGGACAGGGGGTTGGACAGCCCCAGCATTTT,CSARPGQGVGQPQHF
.,TRBJ2-1,few,TRBV30,TGTGCCTGGAGTTTTAGCCCCGACAATGAGCAGTTCTTC,CAWSFSPDNEQFF
.,TRBJ2-1,.,TRBV7-2,TGTGCCAGCAGCCCCCTAGACAATGAGCAGTTCTTC,CASSPLDNEQFF
.,TRBJ2-7,.,TRBV2,TGTGCCAGCAGTCAAAGCGGACCTTCCTACGAGCAGTACTTC,CASSQSGPSYEQYF
.,TRBJ2-5,few,TRBV15,TGTGCCACCAGCAGAGATATAAACCTCCAGATTGAGACCCAGTACTTC,CATSRDINLQIETQYF
.,TRBJ1-1,.,TRBV12-3/TRBV12-4,TGTGCCAGCAGTTCGGGAATGAACACTGAAGCTTTCTTT,CASSSGMNTEAFF
.,TRBJ2-1,.,TRBV20-1,TGCAGTGCTAGAGATCCGGGGTGGGAGTGGAATGAGCAGTTCTTC,CSARDPGWEWNEQFF
TRBD1,TRBJ1-1,once,TRBV10-3,TGTGCCATCAAGGGACAGGAGAACACTGAAGCTTTCTTT,CAIKGQENTEAFF